This T cell receptor (beta chain) was retrieved from a study of blood T cell repertoires in COVID-19. Study-level information: Some COVID-19 samples were acute and others convalescent; all came from the United States, Italy and Spain. From T cells, B-cell-depleted T cells, or PBMCs came the material, which was cDNA or gDNA.

Repertoires were generated with immunoSEQ multiplex PCR, while TCRdb's copy carries only in-frame clones and drops some. The data contain approximately 83,000 clones, around 90% of them singletons. The table lists this clone with a few counts. V lost 0 bases and J lost 1, with 7 bases in between. The germline CDR1 and CDR2 sequences are SEHNR and FQNEAQ (reference sequence). The CDR3 has 14 residues. The specimen was peripheral blood. The chain combines TRBV7-9 with TRBJ2-7; D is possibly TRBD1 (6 bases). The source is a man between 65 and 85 years old with acute or convalescent COVID-19. The CDR3: CASSLAGTSYEQYF. The DNA for the CDR3 is TGTGCCAGCAGCTTAGCAGGGACATCCTACGAGCAGTACTTC.